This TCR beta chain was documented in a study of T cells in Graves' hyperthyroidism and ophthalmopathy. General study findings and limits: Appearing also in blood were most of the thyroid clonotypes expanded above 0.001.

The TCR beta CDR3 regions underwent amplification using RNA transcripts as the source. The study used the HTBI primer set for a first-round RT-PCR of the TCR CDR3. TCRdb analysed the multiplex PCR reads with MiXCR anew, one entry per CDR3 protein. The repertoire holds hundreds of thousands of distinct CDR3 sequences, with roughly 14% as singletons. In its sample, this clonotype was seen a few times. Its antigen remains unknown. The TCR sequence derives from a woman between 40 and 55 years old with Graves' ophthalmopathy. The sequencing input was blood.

CDR3: CASSPDQLNYGYTF. The CDR3 bases are TGTGCCAGCTCACCCGACCAGTTAAACTATGGCTACACCTTC. The chain employs TRBV18 and TRBJ1-2; D gene ambiguous. The CDR3 is 14 residues long. Trimming took off 3 bases at V and 2 bases at J, with 10 bases between the two ends. Germline assignment: CDR1 KGHSH and CDR2 LQKENI. The whole variable domain, filled in from reference TRBV18 and TRBJ1-2, reads NAGVMQNPRHLVRRRGQEARLRCSPMKGHSHVYWYRQLPEEGLKFMVYLQKENIIDESGMPKERFSAEFPKEGPSILRIQQVVRGDSAAYFCASSPDQLNYGYTFGSGTRLTVV.